This TCR beta chain was recorded in a study of T cell responses to AZD1222 COVID-19 vaccine. V was pared by 11 bases and J by 4 bases, with 7 bases of the junction left unmatched. This CDR3 contains 12 residues. Sequencing was performed with immunoSEQ multiplex PCR; in TCRdb, only in-frame clones are kept and a portion is missing. The sample consists of roughly 120,000 clones, roughly 88% of them appearing once. The clonotype was recovered from an adult in good health. The sample in question was peripheral blood, obtained on day 0 of AZD1222 vaccination. This chain joins TRBV12-3 or TRBV12-4 and TRBJ1-2, with 7 bases identical to TRBD1. CDR3 DNA sequence: TGTGCCGTTCAAGGGACAGTCTATGGCTACACCTTC. Its translation is CAVQGTVYGYTF.